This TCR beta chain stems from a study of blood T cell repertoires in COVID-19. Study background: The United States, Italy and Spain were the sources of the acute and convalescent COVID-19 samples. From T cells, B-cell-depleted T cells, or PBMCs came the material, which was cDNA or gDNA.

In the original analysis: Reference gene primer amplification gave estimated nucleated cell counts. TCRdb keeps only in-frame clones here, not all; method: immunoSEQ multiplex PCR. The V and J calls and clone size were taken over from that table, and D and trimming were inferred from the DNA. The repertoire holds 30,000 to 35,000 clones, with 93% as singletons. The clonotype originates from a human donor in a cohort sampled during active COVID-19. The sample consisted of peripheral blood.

CDR3 nucleotide sequence: TGTGCCAGCTCCTCTAGCGGGCTCGGCACAGATACGCAGTATTTT. Encoded protein: CASSSSGLGTDTQYF. The rearrangement links TRBV2 to TRBJ2-3; 8 bases align to TRBD2. V was pared by 8 bases and J by 1 base, with 8 bases of the junction left unmatched. The CDR3 loop spans 15 amino acids. The germline V gene encodes CDR1 SNHLY and CDR2 FYNNEI. Complete variable domain (other parts from reference TRBV2 and TRBJ2-3): EPEVTQTPSHQVTQMGQEVILRCVPISNHLYFYWYRQILGQKVEFLVSFYNNEISEKSEIFDDQFSVERPDGSNFTLKIRSTKLEDSAMYFCASSSSGLGTDTQYFGPGTRLTVL.